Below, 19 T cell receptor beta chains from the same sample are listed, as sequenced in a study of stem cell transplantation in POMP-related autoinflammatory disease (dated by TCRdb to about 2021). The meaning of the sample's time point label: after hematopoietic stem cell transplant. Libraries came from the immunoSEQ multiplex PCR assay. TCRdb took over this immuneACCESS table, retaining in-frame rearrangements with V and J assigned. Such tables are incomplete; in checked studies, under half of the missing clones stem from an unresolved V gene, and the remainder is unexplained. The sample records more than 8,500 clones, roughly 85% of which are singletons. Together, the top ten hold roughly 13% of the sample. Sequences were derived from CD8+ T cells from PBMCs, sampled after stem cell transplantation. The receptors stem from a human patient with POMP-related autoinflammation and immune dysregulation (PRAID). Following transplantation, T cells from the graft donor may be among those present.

The CDR3 loop is CASSVSGASALHF. The CDR3 DNA reads TGTGCCAGCAGCGTATCGGGTGCGTCGGCTCTCCACTTT. The V call is TRBV9, the J call TRBJ1-6; no definite D call. The CDR3 length is 13 residues. Germline CDR1 is SGDLS and CDR2 is YYNGEE. Trimming took 1 base from V and 16 from J, leaving 15 bases between them.

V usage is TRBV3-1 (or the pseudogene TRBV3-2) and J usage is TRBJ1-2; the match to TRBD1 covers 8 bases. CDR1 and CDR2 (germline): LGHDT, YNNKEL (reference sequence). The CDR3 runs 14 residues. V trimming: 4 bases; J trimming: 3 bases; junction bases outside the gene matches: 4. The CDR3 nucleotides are TGTGCCAGCAGCCCAGGGGGCGCTTACTATGGCTACACCTTC. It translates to CASSPGGAYYGYTF.

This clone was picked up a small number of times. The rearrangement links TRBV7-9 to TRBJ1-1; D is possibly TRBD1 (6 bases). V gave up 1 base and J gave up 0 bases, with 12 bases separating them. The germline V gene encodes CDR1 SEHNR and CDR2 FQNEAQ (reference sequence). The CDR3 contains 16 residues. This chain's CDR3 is CASSLGGQQMNTEAFF. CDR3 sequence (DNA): TGTGCCAGCAGCTTAGGTGGACAGCAGATGAACACTGAAGCTTTCTTT. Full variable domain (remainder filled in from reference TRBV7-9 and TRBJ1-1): DTGVSQNPRHKITKRGQNVTFRCDPISEHNRLYWYRQTLGQGPEFLTYFQNEAQLEKSRLLSDRFSAERPKGSFSTLEIQRTEQGDSAMYLCASSLGGQQMNTEAFFGQGTRLTVV.

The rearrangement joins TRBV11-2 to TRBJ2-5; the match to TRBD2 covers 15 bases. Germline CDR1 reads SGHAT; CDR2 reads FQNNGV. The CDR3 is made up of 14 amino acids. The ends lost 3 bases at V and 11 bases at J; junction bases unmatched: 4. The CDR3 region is CASSLRTSGGGQYF. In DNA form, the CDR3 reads TGTGCCAGCAGCTTGCGGACTAGCGGGGGGGGGCAGTACTTC.

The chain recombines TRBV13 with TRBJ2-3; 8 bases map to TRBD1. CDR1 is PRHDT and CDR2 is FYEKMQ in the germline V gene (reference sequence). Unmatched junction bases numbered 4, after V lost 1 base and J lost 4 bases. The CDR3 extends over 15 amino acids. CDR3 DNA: TGTGCCAGCAGCTTAGAGACAGGGGCGGCAGATACGCAGTATTTT. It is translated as CASSLETGAADTQYF.

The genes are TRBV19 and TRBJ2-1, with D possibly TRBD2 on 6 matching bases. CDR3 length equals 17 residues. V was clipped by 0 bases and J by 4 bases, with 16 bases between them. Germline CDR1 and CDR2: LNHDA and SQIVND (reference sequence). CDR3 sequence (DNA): TGTGCCAGTAGTATAGACGCGGGGAGGAAACATTACAATGAGCAGTTCTTC. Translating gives CASSIDAGRKHYNEQFF.

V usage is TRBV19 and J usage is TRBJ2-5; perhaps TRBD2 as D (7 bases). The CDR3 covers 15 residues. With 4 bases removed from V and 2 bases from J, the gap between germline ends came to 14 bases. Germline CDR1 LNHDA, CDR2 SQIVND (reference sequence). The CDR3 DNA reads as TGTGCCAGTAGTACCCGGACAGCGGGACAAGAGACCCAGTACTTC. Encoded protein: CASSTRTAGQETQYF.

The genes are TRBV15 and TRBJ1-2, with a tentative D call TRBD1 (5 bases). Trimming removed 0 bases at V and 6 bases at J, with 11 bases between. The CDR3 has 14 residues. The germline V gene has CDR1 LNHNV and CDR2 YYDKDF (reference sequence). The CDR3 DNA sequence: TGTGCCACCAGCAGAGATCTCGGGGCTGATGGCTACACCTTC. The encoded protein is CATSRDLGADGYTF.

CDR3 sequence reads: CASSSRTGLHEQYV. CDR3 coding DNA: TGTGCCAGCAGTTCCCGGACAGGGTTACACGAGCAGTACGTC. The gene calls are TRBV28 and TRBJ2-7; 8 positions match TRBD1. V trimming: 4 bases; J trimming: 5 bases; junction bases outside the gene matches: 7. CDR3 size: 14 residues. CDR1 is MDHEN, CDR2 SYDVKM, per germline.

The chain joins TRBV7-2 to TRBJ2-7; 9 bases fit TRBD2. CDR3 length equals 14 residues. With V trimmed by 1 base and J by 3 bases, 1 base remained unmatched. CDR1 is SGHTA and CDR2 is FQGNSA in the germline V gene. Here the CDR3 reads CASSLVSGSYEQYF. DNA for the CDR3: TGTGCCAGCAGCTTAGTTAGCGGGAGCTACGAGCAGTACTTC.

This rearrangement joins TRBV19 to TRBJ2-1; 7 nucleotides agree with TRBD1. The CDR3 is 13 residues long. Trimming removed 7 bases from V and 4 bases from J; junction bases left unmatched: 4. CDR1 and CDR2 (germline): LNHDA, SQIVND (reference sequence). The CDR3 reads CASTGTEYNEQFF. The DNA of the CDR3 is TGTGCCAGTACCGGGACAGAATACAATGAGCAGTTCTTC.

The CDR3 bases are TGTGCCAGCAGTTCCCTAGAGAATTACAATGAGCAGTTCTTC. It specifies CASSSLENYNEQFF. The chain has TRBV6-6 and TRBJ2-1; D remains unclear. Germline CDR1 is MNHNY and CDR2 is SVGAGI (reference sequence). Trimming pared 4 bases from V and 4 bases from J, leaving 11 bases between. This CDR3 is 14 amino acids long.

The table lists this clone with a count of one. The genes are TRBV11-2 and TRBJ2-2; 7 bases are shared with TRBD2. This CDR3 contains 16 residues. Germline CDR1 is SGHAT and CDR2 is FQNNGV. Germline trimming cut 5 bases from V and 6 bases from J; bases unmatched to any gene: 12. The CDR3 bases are TGTGCCAGCAGCCACAGAGCGGGATGGAGGGCCGGGGAGCTGTTTTTT. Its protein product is CASSHRAGWRAGELFF.

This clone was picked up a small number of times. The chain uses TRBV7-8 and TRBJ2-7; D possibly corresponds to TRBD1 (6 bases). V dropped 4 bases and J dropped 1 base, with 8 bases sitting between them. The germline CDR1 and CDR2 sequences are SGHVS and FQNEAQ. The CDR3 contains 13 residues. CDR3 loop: CASSSDSSYEQYV. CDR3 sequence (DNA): TGTGCCAGCAGCTCGGACAGTTCCTACGAGCAGTACGTC.

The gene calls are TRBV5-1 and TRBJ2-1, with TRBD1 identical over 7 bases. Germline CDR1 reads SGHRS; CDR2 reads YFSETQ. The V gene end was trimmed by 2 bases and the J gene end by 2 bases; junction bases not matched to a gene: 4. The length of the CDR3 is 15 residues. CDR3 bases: TGCGCCAGCAGCTTTGACAGGGTCCCCTACAATGAGCAGTTCTTC. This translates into CASSFDRVPYNEQFF.

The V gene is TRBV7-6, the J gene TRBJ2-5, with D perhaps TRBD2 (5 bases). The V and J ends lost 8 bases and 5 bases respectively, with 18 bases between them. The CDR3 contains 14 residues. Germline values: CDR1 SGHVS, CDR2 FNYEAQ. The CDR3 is CASASRGVGETQYF. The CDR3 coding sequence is TGTGCCAGCGCTTCTCGGGGAGTGGGGGAGACCCAGTACTTC.

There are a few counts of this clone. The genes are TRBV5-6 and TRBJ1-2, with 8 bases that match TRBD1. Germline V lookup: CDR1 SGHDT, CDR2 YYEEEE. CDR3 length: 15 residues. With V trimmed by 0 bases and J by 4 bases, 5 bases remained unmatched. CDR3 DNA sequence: TGTGCCAGCAGCTTGGTGGCAGGGGGCTTCTATGGCTACACCTTC. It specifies CASSLVAGGFYGYTF.

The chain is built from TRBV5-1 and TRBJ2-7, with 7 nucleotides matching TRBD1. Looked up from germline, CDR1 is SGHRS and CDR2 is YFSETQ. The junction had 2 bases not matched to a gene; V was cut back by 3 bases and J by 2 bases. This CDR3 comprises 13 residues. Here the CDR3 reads CASSWDSPYEQYF. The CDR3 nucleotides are TGCGCCAGCAGCTGGGACAGCCCCTACGAGCAGTACTTC.

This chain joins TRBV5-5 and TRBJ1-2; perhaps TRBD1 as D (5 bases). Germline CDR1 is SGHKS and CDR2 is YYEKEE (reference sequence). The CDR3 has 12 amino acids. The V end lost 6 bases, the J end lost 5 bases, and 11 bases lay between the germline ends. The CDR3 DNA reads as TGTGCCAGCAACGCCGGGACTTATGGCTACACCTTC. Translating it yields CASNAGTYGYTF.